What follows is one T cell receptor beta chain and its context. The antigen remains undetermined. The sample is drawn from a study of cytomegalovirus exposure and HLA in healthy donors. Overall study results and limits: Several of the most significant clusters appeared, in a later analysis, to be linked to common viral pathogens. Later on, a genetic analysis was performed. It linked a missense variant in DCLRE1C with V- and J-gene trimming of TCR beta.

Primers: 60 Vbeta forward and 13 Jbeta reverse. The assay was immunoSEQ multiplex PCR, and TCRdb's table has in-frame clones only and misses some. The top ten clones hold about 2.5% of a sample with 110,000 to 150,000 clones, approximately 80% of them seen once. The CDR3 is 16 amino acids. The V gene's germline CDR1 is SNHLY and CDR2 FYNNEI. V lost 7 bases, J lost 2 bases, and 18 bases lay in between. Sequencing was carried out using PBMCs. This clonotype was obtained from a boy younger than 10 in good health and CMV-seronegative. This chain connects TRBV2 to TRBJ2-1; TRBD2 is a possible D gene (7 bases). For the CDR3, the DNA is TGTGCCAGCACCTCAGAAGGGGGAGGGGCCTACAATGAGCAGTTCTTC. It yields the protein CASTSEGGGAYNEQFF.